This T cell receptor (beta chain) was retrieved from a study of T-cell memory formation after mild COVID-19. General study points: Contracting CD4+ clones lay largely in CM and EM, with CD8+ ones residing in EMRA. Clones contracting over day 15 to 85 were CD4/CD8 balanced, with later expanders leaning CD4+.

The CDR3 sequence is 13 residues long. Trimming pared 3 bases from V and 5 bases from J, leaving 9 bases between. Germline V gives CDR1 MNHEY, CDR2 SVGAGI. 5'RACE primed at constant segments yielded TCR alpha and TCR beta cDNA libraries bearing sample barcodes and UMIs. TCRdb analysed the 5' RACE reads with MiXCR anew, one entry per CDR3 protein. The sample shows roughly 170,000 distinct CDR3 sequences, roughly 20% of them seen only once. This clonotype has a handful of counts. Its antigen is unidentified. The receptor comes from a man younger than 30 who had mild COVID-19 (a few samples of this study predate the infection). Cell type and time point are not known. The sequencing input was PBMCs or a T cell subset sorted from them (not recorded which). The chain carries TRBV6-5 and TRBJ2-3, with D tentatively TRBD1 (5 bases). The CDR3, as DNA: TGTGCCAGCAGTTATGGGGCCCGAGATACGCAGTATTTT. This codes for CASSYGARDTQYF.